Listed below are T cell receptor beta chains from one sample, sequenced in a study of identifying expanded T cells in peripheral blood. Profiling relied on immunoSEQ multiplex PCR, and the TCRdb table lists in-frame clones only, not all of them. The profile shows around 70,000 clones, roughly 90% of them singletons. Material for sequencing was blood. The receptors were sampled from a person between 18 and 75 years old in good health. Both conserved end residues are trimmed from each CDR3.

J gene,V gene,CDR3 protein
TRBJ1-1,TRBV27,ASSLGFGTEAF
TRBJ2-3,TRBV9,ASSVDAGGSTDTQY
TRBJ2-7,TRBV6-5,ASSNSGTLYEQY
TRBJ2-3,TRBV18,ASSPPSSDTQY
TRBJ2-7,TRBV7-2,ASSRQGELYEQY
TRBJ2-1,TRBV6-4,ASSDVEELLPTYNEQF
TRBJ2-3,TRBV6-5,ASSYGPDTQY
TRBJ1-2,TRBV12-5,ASGQDRGRDGYT
TRBJ1-1,TRBV28,ASSPRTGAPTEAF
TRBJ2-7,TRBV5-1,ASSLGAYEQY
TRBJ2-2,TRBV28,ASSLEAGAINTGELF
TRBJ1-5,TRBV30,AWSPESNQPQH
TRBJ2-7,TRBV25-1,ASSEGGRHAYEQY
TRBJ2-2,TRBV6-6,ASSYWGNTGELF
TRBJ1-5,TRBV5-1,ASSLGPRTGLDQPQH
TRBJ2-1,TRBV7-9,ASHGTQYNEQF
TRBJ2-3,TRBV29-1,SARLAGADTQY
TRBJ2-1,TRBV7-7,ASSLGESPVNEQF
TRBJ2-5,TRBV6-1,ASSGPGTSETQY
TRBJ2-1,TRBV28,ASSFGGRPYNEQF
TRBJ2-1,TRBV4-2,ASSQVWTGPSNEQF
TRBJ1-2,TRBV10-3,AISDARADGYT
TRBJ1-2,TRBV4-3,ASSQALQGDYGYT
TRBJ1-1,TRBV4-3,ASSQAATGATEAF
TRBJ2-5,TRBV12-5,ASGEGGMYQETQY
TRBJ2-7,TRBV19,ASSRRDRGWEQY
TRBJ1-1,TRBV7-8,ASSPGQSNTEAF
TRBJ2-5,TRBV28,ASSSLQEQYQETQY
TRBJ2-7,TRBV11-2,ASSLGSHEQY
TRBJ1-3,TRBV27,ASSLRGGNTIY
TRBJ1-6,TRBV30,AWLGRLNSPLH
TRBJ2-3,TRBV19,ASSPTGTDTQY
TRBJ2-2,TRBV10-1,ASSIGGTGELF
TRBJ1-4,TRBV5-1,ASSYGGTGSGEKLF
TRBJ1-1,TRBV6-5,ASASGQTMNTEAF
TRBJ2-3,TRBV4-1,ASSHPGRRALNADTQY
TRBJ2-7,TRBV30,AWSVGGSYEQY
TRBJ2-5,TRBV29-1,SVWSSGRGETQY
TRBJ2-2,TRBV30,AWSVGYRELF
TRBJ2-1,TRBV7-2,ASSSRTSYFQF
TRBJ1-5,TRBV9,ASSVGPYNQPQH
TRBJ1-1,TRBV28,ATRTGVVTEAF
TRBJ1-3,TRBV28,ASSLYRANSGNTIY
TRBJ1-2,TRBV14,ASSQGPLIPYGYT
TRBJ2-7,TRBV5-5,ASSILAGTSYEQY
TRBJ2-5,TRBV13,ASSPGGTGGAYQETQY
TRBJ2-5,TRBV7-2,ASSSGSIGQY
TRBJ2-2,TRBV27,ASSLRGGNTGELF
TRBJ1-1,TRBV27,ASSLSWPGRGNTEAF
TRBJ1-2,TRBV28,ASSNRTGSGYYGYT
TRBJ2-7,TRBV27,ASSLLGGYEQY
TRBJ2-7,TRBV5-8,ASSLIQHYYEQY